One sample yielded the 22 T cell receptor beta chains listed below, sequenced in a study of T cell responses to AZD1222 COVID-19 vaccine. Libraries were prepared by immunoSEQ multiplex PCR; TCRdb keeps only in-frame clonotypes and omits some of them. In the table there are about 93,000 clones, 80% to 90% of which are singletons. Sequencing was performed on peripheral blood, taken on day 0 of AZD1222 vaccination. The receptors here all came from an adult in good health.

The chain carries TRBV28 and TRBJ2-7, with 8 bases that match TRBD2. Germline V gives CDR1 MDHEN, CDR2 SYDVKM. J gave up 3 bases and V 3 bases, and 4 bases lay outside the gene matches. This CDR3 has 14 residues. The CDR3 DNA is TGTGCCAGCAGTTTTTACGGGACTAGCTACGAGCAGTACTTC. It encodes CASSFYGTSYEQYF.

This clone was observed a single time. DNA for the CDR3: TGTGCCATCAGTGAAACCGGGGGAAGCACTGAAGCTTTCTTT. This encodes CAISETGGSTEAFF. This sequence joins TRBV10-3 and TRBJ1-1, with D possibly being TRBD1 (5 bases). Germline V gene sequence: CDR1 ENHRY, CDR2 SYGVKD. The CDR3 contains 14 residues. V was pared by 3 bases and J by 4 bases, with 12 bases between.

V gene TRBV16 combines with J gene TRBJ1-2; no definite D call. With 3 bases removed from V and 8 bases from J, the gap between germline ends came to 13 bases. This CDR3 spans 13 amino acids. Germline V gives CDR1 KGHSY, CDR2 FQNENV. CDR3 DNA: TGTGCCAGCAGCCAGCCCGTGGAACGAGGCTACACCTTC. This translates into CASSQPVERGYTF.

This clone was seen just once. V usage is TRBV28 and J usage is TRBJ1-2; D is perhaps TRBD1 (6 bases). This CDR3 spans 12 amino acids. Germline loops: CDR1 MDHEN, CDR2 SYDVKM. With 5 bases removed from V and 5 bases from J, the gap between germline ends came to 9 bases. The CDR3 DNA reads as TGTGCCAGCAGTCAACAGGGTTATGGCTACACCTTC. Protein sequence: CASSQQGYGYTF.

This clone was recorded only once. V gene TRBV15 combines with J gene TRBJ2-2, with D perhaps matching TRBD2 (6 bases). Germline CDR1 and CDR2: LNHNV and YYDKDF (reference sequence). Deletions cut 0 bases from V and 6 bases from J, with 8 bases between. The CDR3 loop spans 14 amino acids. The CDR3 nucleotides read TGTGCCACCAGCAGAGACGGGGGTTCCGGGGAGCTGTTTTTT. This codes for CATSRDGGSGELFF.

V usage is TRBV3-1 (or the pseudogene TRBV3-2) and J usage is TRBJ2-6, with no clear D. CDR3 length: 16 amino acids. CDR1 is LGHDT, CDR2 YNNKEL, per germline (reference sequence). Deletions cut 5 bases from V and 4 bases from J, with 15 bases between. The CDR3 nucleotides read TGTGCCAGCAGCTCGTTGGGAACTTACGGGGCCAACGTCCTGACTTTC. Residues: CASSSLGTYGANVLTF.

Here the CDR3 DNA reads TGTGCCAGCAGTTTCCTCGGCCTCAGCTATGGCTACACCTTC. This codes for CASSFLGLSYGYTF. The genes are TRBV27 and TRBJ1-2; no definite D call. Germline loops: CDR1 MNHEY, CDR2 SMNVEV (reference sequence). The CDR3 runs to 14 residues. The ends were cut back, 3 bases at V and 4 bases at J, with 12 bases in the middle.

This chain joins TRBV28 and TRBJ2-3; TRBD1 agrees at 7 bases. Germline CDR1 reads MDHEN; CDR2 reads SYDVKM. Trimming cost V 1 base and J 2 bases; bases outside gene matches: 6. The CDR3 extends over 16 amino acids. The CDR3 DNA reads as TGTGCCAGCAGTTTATATGGACAGGTATACACAGATACGCAGTATTTT. Encoded protein: CASSLYGQVYTDTQYF.

This chain joins TRBV30 and TRBJ2-5; D is perhaps TRBD2 (5 bases). The CDR3 contains 15 residues. Trimming removed 8 bases at V and 3 bases at J, with 22 bases between. Germline CDR1 GTSNPN, CDR2 SVGIG (reference sequence). This CDR3 reads CAQNPGVGSEETQYF. For the CDR3, the DNA is TGTGCCCAGAACCCCGGCGTGGGTAGCGAAGAGACCCAGTACTTC. The complete variable domain, with remaining parts taken from reference TRBV30 and TRBJ2-5, reads SQTIHQWPATLVQPVGSPLSLECTVEGTSNPNLYWYRQAAGRGLQLLFYSVGIGQISSEVPQNLSASRPQDRQFILSSKKLLLSDSGFYLCAQNPGVGSEETQYFGPGTRLLVL.

The J gene is TRBJ2-1, the V gene TRBV5-1, with 10 nucleotides matching TRBD2. This CDR3 region has 19 residues. The trim removed 0 bases at V and 0 bases at J, leaving 9 bases unmatched. Germline CDR1 is SGHRS and CDR2 is YFSETQ. The CDR3 DNA reads as TGCGCCAGCAGCTTGGCGGGTCTAGCGGGAGTCCCCTCCTACAATGAGCAGTTCTTC. Translation: CASSLAGLAGVPSYNEQFF.

This rearrangement joins TRBV28 to TRBJ1-2, with 10 bases aligning to TRBD1. Trimming removed 6 bases from V and 5 bases from J; junction bases left unmatched: 9. The CDR3 covers 15 residues. Germline CDR1 MDHEN, CDR2 SYDVKM. CDR3 coding DNA: TGTGCCAGCAGCCGCGGGGACAGGGGAGTTTATGGCTACACCTTC. Its protein is CASSRGDRGVYGYTF.

The chain links TRBV30 to TRBJ2-1, with D unresolved. This CDR3 region has 14 residues. The germline V and J ends were trimmed by 3 bases and 7 bases, with 16 bases remaining between them. Germline assignment: CDR1 GTSNPN and CDR2 SVGIG (reference sequence). DNA of the CDR3: TGTGCCTGGAGCTTCGACCGGCTCACAAATGAGCAGTTCTTC. This encodes CAWSFDRLTNEQFF.

The chain links TRBV5-1 to TRBJ2-1; no reliable D call. The length of the CDR3 is 13 residues. Germline V lookup: CDR1 SGHRS, CDR2 YFSETQ. V dropped 4 bases and J dropped 6 bases, with 11 bases sitting between them. Here the CDR3 reads CASSPSLTNEQFF. In DNA form, the CDR3 reads TGCGCCAGCAGCCCCTCCCTGACCAATGAGCAGTTCTTC.

The V gene is TRBV5-5, the J gene TRBJ1-1, with D possibly matching TRBD1 (5 bases). Trimming removed 2 bases from V and 0 bases from J, with 11 bases in between. Germline lookup yields CDR1 SGHKS and CDR2 YYEKEE (reference sequence). CDR3 size: 15 residues. The CDR3 here is CASSFSRGMNTEAFF. CDR3 in DNA: TGTGCCAGCAGCTTCTCGAGGGGCATGAACACTGAAGCTTTCTTT.

The V gene is TRBV11-3, the J gene TRBJ1-6; D is undetermined. Germline lookup yields CDR1 SGHNT and CDR2 YENEEA. The CDR3 spans 12 residues. V was trimmed by 7 bases and J by 10 bases, leaving 11 bases between them. CDR3 DNA sequence: TGTGCCAGCACCAACCCGGGGTCACCCCTCCACTTT. It translates to CASTNPGSPLHF.

CDR3 protein: CASSQGALRGDNEKLFF. The CDR3 region has the DNA TGTGCCAGCAGCCAGGGAGCCCTGAGAGGGGATAATGAAAAACTGTTTTTT. The rearrangement links TRBV4-2 to TRBJ1-4; D is possibly TRBD1 (5 bases). The CDR3 length is 17 residues. V lost 3 bases and J 4 bases, leaving 18 bases between the germline ends. The germline CDR1 and CDR2 sequences are LGHNA and YNFKEQ.

The gene calls are TRBV9 and TRBJ2-7; 10 bases fit TRBD1. CDR1 is SGDLS and CDR2 is YYNGEE in the germline V gene. The V gene end was trimmed by 3 bases and the J gene end by 2 bases; junction bases not matched to a gene: 11. The CDR3 has 17 amino acids. The CDR3 reads CASSAGPGQGLAYEQYF. Here the CDR3 DNA reads TGTGCCAGCAGCGCCGGACCGGGACAGGGGTTGGCCTACGAGCAGTACTTC.

The chain combines TRBV7-9 with TRBJ1-3; D is undetermined. There are 15 residues in the CDR3. Germline-derived CDR1 and CDR2 are SEHNR and FQNEAQ (reference sequence). With 4 bases removed from V and 0 bases from J, the gap between germline ends came to 10 bases. The CDR3 sequence is CASSWEGHSGNTIYF. The CDR3 DNA follows: TGTGCCAGCAGCTGGGAGGGTCACTCTGGAAACACCATATATTTT.

The chain carries TRBV5-1 and TRBJ2-1; D call uncertain. The germline V gene encodes CDR1 SGHRS and CDR2 YFSETQ. This CDR3 has 15 amino acids. The V end lost 5 bases, the J end lost 0 bases, and 12 bases lay between the germline ends. The CDR3 loop is CASSITDPSYNEQFF. The CDR3 region has the DNA TGCGCCAGCAGTATCACGGACCCCTCCTACAATGAGCAGTTCTTC.

The chain couples TRBV27 to TRBJ1-1; the match to TRBD1 covers 11 bases. Germline V CDR1 and CDR2: MNHEY, SMNVEV (reference sequence). The CDR3 runs to 16 residues. J was trimmed by 2 bases and V by 6 bases; bases with no gene match: 8. The CDR3 nucleotides are TGTGCCAGCAGAACCGGGACAGGGGGTCGTAACACTGAAGCTTTCTTT. Encoded protein: CASRTGTGGRNTEAFF.

This clone showed up just once. The chain employs TRBV19 and TRBJ1-1; no clear D. Per germline, CDR1 LNHDA and CDR2 SQIVND (reference sequence). The CDR3 is 14 amino acids. V lost 1 base and J lost 1, with 7 bases in between. CDR3 amino acids: CASSIGQANTEAFF. DNA of the CDR3: TGTGCCAGTAGTATAGGGCAAGCGAACACTGAAGCTTTCTTT.

The chain couples TRBV11-2 to TRBJ2-7; D tentatively fits TRBD1 or TRBD2 (5 bases each). Trimming took off 5 bases at V and 5 bases at J, with 16 bases between the two ends. This CDR3 is built from 14 residues. From germline, CDR1 is SGHAT and CDR2 FQNNGV. The CDR3 loop reads CASSQGRVVHEQYF. The CDR3 DNA is TGTGCCAGCAGCCAGGGACGGGTTGTCCACGAGCAGTACTTC.